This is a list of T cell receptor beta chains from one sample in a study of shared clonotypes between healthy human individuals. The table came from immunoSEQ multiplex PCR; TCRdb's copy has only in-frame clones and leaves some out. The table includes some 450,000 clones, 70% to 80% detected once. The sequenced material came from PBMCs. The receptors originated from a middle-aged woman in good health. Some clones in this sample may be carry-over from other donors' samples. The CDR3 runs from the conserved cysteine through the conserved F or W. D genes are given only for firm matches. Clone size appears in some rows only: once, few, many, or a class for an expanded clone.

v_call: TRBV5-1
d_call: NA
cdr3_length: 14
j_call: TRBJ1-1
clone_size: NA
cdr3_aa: CASSLDTGPTEAFF
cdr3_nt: TGCGCCAGCAGCTTGGATACGGGGCCCACTGAAGCTTTCTTT

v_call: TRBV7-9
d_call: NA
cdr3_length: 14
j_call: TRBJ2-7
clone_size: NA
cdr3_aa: CASSSPRGSYEQYF
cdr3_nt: TGTGCCAGCAGCTCCCCGAGAGGGTCCTACGAGCAGTACTTC

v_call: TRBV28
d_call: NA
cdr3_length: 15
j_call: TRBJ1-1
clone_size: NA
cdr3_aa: CASSPGPGKNTEAFF
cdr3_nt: TGTGCCAGCAGTCCCGGTCCGGGGAAGAACACTGAAGCTTTCTTT

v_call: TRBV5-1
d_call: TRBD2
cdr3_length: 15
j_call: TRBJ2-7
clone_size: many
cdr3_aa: CASSLGAGGPGEQYF
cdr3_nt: TGCGCCAGCAGCTTGGGGGCGGGAGGGCCGGGTGAGCAGTACTTC

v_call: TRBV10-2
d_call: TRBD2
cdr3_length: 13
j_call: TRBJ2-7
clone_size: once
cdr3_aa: CASRGLVSYEQYF
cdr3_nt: TGCGCCAGCAGGGGACTAGTCTCCTACGAGCAGTACTTC

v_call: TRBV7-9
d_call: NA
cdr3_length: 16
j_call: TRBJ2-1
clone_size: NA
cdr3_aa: CASPNSGIDSYNEQFF
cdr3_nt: TGTGCCAGCCCGAATAGCGGAATCGACTCCTACAATGAGCAGTTCTTC

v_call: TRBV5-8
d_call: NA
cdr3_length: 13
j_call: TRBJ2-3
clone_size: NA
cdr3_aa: CASSRSWTDTQYF
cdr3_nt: TGTGCCAGCAGCCGCTCCTGGACAGATACGCAGTATTTT

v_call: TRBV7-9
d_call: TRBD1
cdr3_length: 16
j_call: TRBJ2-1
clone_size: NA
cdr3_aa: CASSSQTGQGGDEQFF
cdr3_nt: TGTGCCAGCAGCTCACAAACGGGACAGGGGGGCGATGAGCAGTTCTTC

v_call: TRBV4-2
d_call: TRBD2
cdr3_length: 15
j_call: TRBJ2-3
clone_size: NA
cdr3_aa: CASSPGLALIDTQYF
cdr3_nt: TGTGCCAGCAGCCCGGGACTAGCTTTGATAGATACGCAGTATTTT

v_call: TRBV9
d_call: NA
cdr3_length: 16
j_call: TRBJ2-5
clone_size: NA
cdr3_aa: CASSSRLSGQQETQYF
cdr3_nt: TGTGCCAGCAGCTCCAGGCTTAGCGGCCAACAAGAGACCCAGTACTTC

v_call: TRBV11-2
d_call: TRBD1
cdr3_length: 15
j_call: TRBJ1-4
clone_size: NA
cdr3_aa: CASSYAGTADEKLFF
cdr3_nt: TGTGCCAGCAGCTATGCCGGGACAGCCGATGAAAAACTGTTTTTT

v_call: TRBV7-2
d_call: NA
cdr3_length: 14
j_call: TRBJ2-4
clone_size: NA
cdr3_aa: CASSLGGAKNIQYF
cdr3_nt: TGTGCCAGCAGCTTAGGTGGAGCCAAAAACATTCAGTACTTC

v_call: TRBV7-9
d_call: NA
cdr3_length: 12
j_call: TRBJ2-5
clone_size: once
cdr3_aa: CATAMFRETQYF
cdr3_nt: TGTGCCACCGCAATGTTCCGAGAGACCCAGTACTTC

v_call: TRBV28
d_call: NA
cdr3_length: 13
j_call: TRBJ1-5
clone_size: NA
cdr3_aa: CASTAYSNQPQHF
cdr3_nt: TGTGCCAGCACAGCATATAGCAATCAGCCCCAGCATTTT

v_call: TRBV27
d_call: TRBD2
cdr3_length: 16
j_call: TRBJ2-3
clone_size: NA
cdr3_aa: CASGLGRAGGSDTQYF
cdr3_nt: TGTGCCAGTGGACTAGGCAGAGCGGGAGGGTCAGATACGCAGTATTTT

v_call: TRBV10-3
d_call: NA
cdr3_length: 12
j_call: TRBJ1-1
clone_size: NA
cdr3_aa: CAIGWRNTEAFF
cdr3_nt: TGTGCCATCGGCTGGAGGAACACTGAAGCTTTCTTT

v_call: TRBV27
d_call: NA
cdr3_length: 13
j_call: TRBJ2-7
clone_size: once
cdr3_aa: CASSLSRYYEQYF
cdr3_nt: TGTGCCAGCAGTTTAAGTCGGTACTACGAGCAGTACTTC

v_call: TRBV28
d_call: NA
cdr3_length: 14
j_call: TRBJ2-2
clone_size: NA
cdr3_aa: CASSLQGLPGELFF
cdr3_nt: TGTGCCAGCAGTCTACAGGGCTTACCCGGGGAGCTGTTTTTT

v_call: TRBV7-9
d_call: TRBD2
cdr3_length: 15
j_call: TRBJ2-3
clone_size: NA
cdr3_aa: CASSLLEREVDTQYF
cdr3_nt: TGTGCCAGCAGCTTATTGGAGCGGGAGGTTGATACGCAGTATTTT

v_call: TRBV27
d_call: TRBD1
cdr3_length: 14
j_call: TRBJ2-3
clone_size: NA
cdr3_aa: CASKGTGGTDTQYF
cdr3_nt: TGTGCCAGCAAGGGGACAGGGGGCACAGATACGCAGTATTTT

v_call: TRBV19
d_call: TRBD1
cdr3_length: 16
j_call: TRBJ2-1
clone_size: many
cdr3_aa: CASSPDRGRSYNEQFF
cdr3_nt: TGTGCCAGTAGTCCGGACAGGGGGAGGTCCTACAATGAGCAGTTCTTC

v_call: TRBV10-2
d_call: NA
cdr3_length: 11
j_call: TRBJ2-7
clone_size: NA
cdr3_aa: CASSIPPSQYF
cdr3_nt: TGCGCCAGCAGTATCCCCCCGTCGCAGTACTTC

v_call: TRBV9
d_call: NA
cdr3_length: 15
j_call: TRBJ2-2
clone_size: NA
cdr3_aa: CASSVAGQSTGELFF
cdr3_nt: TGTGCCAGCAGCGTAGCGGGACAAAGCACCGGGGAGCTGTTTTTT

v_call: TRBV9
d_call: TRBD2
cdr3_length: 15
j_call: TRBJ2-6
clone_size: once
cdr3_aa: CASHPGGRGANVLTF
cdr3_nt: TGTGCCTCCCACCCGGGGGGAAGAGGGGCCAACGTCCTGACTTTC

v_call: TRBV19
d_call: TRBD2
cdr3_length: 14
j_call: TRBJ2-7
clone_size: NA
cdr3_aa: CASSKTGLTYEQYF
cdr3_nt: TGTGCCAGTAGTAAAACGGGACTAACCTACGAGCAGTACTTC

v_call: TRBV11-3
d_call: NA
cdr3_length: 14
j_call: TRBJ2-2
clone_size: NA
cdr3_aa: CASSSGPITGELFF
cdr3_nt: TGTGCCAGCAGCTCTGGGCCTATCACCGGGGAGCTGTTTTTT

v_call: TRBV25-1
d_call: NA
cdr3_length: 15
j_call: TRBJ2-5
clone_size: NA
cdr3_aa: CASSEFGGREETQYF
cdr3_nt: TGTGCCAGCAGTGAATTCGGGGGGCGCGAAGAGACCCAGTACTTC

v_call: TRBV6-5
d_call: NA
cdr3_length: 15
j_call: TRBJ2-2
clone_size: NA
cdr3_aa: CASSYSRLMSGELFF
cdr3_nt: TGTGCCAGCAGTTACTCGCGCTTAATGTCCGGGGAGCTGTTTTTT

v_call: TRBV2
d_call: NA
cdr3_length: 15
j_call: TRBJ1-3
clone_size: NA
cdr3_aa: CASSDQGISGNTIYF
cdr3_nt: TGTGCCAGCAGCGACCAGGGCATCTCTGGAAACACCATATATTTT

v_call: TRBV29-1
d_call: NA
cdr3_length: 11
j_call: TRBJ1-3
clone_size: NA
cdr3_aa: CSVSSGNTIYF
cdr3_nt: TGCAGCGTCAGCTCTGGAAACACCATATATTTT

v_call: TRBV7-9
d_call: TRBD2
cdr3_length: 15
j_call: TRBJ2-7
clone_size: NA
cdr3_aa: CASSHTGGSKDEQYF
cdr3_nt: TGTGCCAGCAGCCACACTGGCGGGAGTAAAGACGAGCAGTACTTC

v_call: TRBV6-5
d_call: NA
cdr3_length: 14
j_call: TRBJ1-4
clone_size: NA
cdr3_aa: CASIGARDGEKLFF
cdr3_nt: TGTGCCAGCATTGGGGCGCGGGATGGGGAAAAACTGTTCTTT

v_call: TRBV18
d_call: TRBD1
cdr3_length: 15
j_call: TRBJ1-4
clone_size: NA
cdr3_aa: CASSPSGGEGEKLFF
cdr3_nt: TGTGCCAGCTCACCTTCAGGGGGAGAGGGAGAAAAACTGTTTTTT

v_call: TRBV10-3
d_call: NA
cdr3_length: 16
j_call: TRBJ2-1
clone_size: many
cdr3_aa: CAISEVTSRENNEQFF
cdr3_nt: TGTGCCATCAGTGAGGTGACCAGCAGAGAAAACAATGAGCAGTTCTTC

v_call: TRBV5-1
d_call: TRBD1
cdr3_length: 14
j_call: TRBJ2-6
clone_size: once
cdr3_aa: CASRTGSGANVLTF
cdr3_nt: TGCGCCAGCAGGACAGGGAGCGGGGCCAACGTCCTGACTTTC

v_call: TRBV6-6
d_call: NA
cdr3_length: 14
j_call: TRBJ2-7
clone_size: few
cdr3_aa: CASSYSNREYEQYF
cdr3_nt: TGTGCCAGCAGTTACTCGAATCGGGAGTACGAGCAGTACTTC